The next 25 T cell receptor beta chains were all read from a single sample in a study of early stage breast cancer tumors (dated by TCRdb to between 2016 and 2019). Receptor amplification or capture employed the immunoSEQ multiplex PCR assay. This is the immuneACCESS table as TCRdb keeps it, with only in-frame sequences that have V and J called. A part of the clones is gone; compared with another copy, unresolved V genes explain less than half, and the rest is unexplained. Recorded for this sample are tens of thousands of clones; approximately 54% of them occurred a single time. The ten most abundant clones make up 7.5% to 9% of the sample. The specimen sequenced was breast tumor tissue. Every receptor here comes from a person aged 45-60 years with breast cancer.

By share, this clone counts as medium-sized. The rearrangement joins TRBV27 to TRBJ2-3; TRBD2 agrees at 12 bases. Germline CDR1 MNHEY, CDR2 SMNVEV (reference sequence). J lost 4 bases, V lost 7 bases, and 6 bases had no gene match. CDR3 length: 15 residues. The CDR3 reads CASTPSGRAADTQYF. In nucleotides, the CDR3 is TGTGCCAGCACCCCTAGCGGGAGGGCCGCAGATACGCAGTATTTT.

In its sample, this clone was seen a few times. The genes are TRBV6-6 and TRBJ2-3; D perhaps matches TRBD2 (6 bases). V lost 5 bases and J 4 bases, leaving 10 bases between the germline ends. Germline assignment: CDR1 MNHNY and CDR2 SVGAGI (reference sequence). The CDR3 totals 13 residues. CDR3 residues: CASSIADPDTQYF. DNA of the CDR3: TGTGCCAGCAGTATAGCGGATCCAGATACGCAGTATTTT.

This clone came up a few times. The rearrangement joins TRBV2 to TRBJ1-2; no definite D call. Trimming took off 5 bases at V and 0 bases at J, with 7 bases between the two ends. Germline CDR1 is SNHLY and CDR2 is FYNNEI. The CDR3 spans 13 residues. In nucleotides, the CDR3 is TGTGCCAGCAGTAGGACGACTAACTATGGCTACACCTTC. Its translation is CASSRTTNYGYTF.

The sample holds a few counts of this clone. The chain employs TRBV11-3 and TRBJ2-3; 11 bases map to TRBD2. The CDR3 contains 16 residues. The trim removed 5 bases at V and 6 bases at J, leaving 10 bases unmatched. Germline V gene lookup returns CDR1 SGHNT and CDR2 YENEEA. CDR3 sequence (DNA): TGTGCCAGCAGCCTTCGACTAGCGGGAAGTGGTGATACGCAGTATTTT. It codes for CASSLRLAGSGDTQYF.

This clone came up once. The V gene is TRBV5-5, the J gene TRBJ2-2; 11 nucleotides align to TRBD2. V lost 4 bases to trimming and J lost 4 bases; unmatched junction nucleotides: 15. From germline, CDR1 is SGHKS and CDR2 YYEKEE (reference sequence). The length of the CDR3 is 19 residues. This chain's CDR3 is CASSLLGSASGRFTGELFF. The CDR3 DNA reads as TGTGCCAGCAGCCTTCTGGGATCCGCTAGCGGGAGGTTCACCGGGGAGCTGTTTTTT.

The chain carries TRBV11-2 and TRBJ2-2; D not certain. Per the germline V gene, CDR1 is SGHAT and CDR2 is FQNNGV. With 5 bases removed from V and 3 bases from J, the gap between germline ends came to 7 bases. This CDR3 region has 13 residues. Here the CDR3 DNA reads TGTGCCAGCAGCGTCCGGGACACCGGGGAGCTGTTTTTT. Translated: CASSVRDTGELFF.

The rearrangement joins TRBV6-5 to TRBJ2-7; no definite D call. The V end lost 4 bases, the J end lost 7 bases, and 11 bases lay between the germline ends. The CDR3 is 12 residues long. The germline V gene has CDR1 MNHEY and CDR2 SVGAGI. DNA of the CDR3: TGTGCCAGCAGTTCAACGACGGGTGAGCAGTACTTC. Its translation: CASSSTTGEQYF.

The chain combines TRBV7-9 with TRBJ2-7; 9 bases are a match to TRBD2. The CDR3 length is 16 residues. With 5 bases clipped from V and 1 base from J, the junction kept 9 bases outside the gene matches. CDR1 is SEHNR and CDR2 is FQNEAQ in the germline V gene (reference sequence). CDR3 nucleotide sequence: TGTGCCAGCAGCGACCCTCCTAGCGGGAATTCCTACGAGCAGTACTTC. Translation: CASSDPPSGNSYEQYF.

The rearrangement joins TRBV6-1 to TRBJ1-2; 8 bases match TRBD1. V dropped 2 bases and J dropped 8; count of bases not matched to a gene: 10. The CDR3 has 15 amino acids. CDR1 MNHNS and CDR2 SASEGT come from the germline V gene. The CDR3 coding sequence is TGTGCCAGCAGTGAATTGGCCAGGGGGCGAGGAGGCTACACCTTC. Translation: CASSELARGRGGYTF.

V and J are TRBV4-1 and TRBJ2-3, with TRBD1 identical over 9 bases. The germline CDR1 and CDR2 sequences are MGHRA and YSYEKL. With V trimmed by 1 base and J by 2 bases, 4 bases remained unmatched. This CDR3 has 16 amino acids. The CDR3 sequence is CASSQAGTGLTDTQYF. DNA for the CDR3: TGCGCCAGCAGCCAAGCCGGGACAGGGCTCACAGATACGCAGTATTTT.

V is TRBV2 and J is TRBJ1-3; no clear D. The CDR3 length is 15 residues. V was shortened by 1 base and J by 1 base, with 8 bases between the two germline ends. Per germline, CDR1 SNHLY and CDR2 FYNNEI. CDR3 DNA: TGTGCCAGCAGTGAAGGACGGACTTCTGGAAACACCATATATTTT. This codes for CASSEGRTSGNTIYF.

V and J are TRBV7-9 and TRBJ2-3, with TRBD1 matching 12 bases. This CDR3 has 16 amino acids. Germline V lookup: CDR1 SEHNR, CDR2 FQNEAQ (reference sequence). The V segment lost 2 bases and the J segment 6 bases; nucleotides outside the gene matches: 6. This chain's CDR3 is CASSLTGTGGADTQYF. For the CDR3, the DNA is TGTGCCAGCAGCTTAACCGGGACAGGGGGCGCTGATACGCAGTATTTT.

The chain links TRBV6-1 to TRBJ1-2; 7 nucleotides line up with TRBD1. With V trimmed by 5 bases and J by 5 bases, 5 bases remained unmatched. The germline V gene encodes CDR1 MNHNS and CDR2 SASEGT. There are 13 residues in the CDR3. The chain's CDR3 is CASSTGEGYGYTF. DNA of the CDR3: TGTGCCAGCAGTACAGGGGAGGGGTATGGCTACACCTTC.

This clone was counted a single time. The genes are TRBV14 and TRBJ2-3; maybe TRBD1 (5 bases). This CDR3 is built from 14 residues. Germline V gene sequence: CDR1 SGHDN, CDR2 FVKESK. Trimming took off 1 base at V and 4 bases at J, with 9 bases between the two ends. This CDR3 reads CASSQGWGPDTQYF. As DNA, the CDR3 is TGTGCCAGCAGCCAAGGTTGGGGCCCAGATACGCAGTATTTT.

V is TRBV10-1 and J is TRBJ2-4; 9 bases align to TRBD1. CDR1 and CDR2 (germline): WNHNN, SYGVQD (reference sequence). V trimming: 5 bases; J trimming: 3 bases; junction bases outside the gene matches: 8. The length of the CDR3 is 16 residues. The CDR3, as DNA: TGCGCCAGCAGTTATACAGGGGGCTTGGACAAAAACATTCAGTACTTC. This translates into CASSYTGGLDKNIQYF.

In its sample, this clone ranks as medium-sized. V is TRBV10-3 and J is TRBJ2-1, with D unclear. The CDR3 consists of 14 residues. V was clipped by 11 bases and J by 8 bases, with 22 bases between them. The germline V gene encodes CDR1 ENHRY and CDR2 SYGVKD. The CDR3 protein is CAVKGGLDHHEQFF. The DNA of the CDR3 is TGTGCCGTCAAGGGTGGGTTAGATCACCATGAGCAGTTCTTC.

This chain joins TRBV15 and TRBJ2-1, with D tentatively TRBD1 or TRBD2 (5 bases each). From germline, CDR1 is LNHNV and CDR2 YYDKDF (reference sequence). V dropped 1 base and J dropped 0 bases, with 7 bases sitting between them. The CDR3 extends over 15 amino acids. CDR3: CATSRGGSSYNEQFF. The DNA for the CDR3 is TGTGCCACCAGCAGAGGGGGGAGCTCCTACAATGAGCAGTTCTTC.

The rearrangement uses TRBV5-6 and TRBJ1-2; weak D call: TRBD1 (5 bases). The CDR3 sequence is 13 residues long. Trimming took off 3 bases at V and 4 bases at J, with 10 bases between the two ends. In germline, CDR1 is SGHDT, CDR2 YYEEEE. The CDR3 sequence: CASSSGQTYGYTF. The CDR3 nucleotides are TGTGCCAGCAGCTCCGGACAAACCTATGGCTACACCTTC.

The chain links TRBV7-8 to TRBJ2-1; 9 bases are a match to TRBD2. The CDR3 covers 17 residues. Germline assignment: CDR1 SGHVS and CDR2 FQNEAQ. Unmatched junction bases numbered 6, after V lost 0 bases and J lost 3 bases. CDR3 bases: TGTGCCAGCAGCTTAGCGGGACTAGCCTCAATCTACAATGAGCAGTTCTTC. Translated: CASSLAGLASIYNEQFF. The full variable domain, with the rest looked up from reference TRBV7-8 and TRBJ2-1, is GAGVSQSPRYKVAKRGQDVALRCDPISGHVSLFWYQQALGQGPEFLTYFQNEAQLDKSGLPSDRFFAERPEGSVSTLKIQRTQQEDSAVYLCASSLAGLASIYNEQFFGPGTRLTVL.

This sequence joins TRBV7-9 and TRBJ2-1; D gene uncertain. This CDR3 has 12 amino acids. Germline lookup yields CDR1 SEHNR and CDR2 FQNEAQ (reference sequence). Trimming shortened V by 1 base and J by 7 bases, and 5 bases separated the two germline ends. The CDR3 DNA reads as TGTGCCAGCAGCTTAGATAGTAATGAGCAGTTCTTC. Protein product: CASSLDSNEQFF.

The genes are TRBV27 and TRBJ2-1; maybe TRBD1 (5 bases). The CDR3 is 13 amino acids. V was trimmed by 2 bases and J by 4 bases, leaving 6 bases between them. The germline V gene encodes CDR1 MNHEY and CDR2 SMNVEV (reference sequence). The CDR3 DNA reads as TGTGCCAGCAGTTTACGACAGTACAATGAGCAGTTCTTC. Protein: CASSLRQYNEQFF.

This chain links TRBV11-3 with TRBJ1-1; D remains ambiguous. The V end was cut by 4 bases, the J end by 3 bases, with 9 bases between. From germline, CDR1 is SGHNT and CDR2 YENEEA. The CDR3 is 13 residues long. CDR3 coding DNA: TGTGCCAGCAGCTCGGACTCGGACACTGAAGCTTTCTTT. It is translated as CASSSDSDTEAFF.

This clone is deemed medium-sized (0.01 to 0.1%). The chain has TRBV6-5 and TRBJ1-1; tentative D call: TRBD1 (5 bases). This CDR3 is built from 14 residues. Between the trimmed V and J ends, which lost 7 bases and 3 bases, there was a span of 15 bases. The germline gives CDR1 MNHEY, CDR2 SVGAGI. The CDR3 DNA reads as TGTGCCAGCAAGTGGGGCCCGGCGGACACTGAAGCTTTCTTT. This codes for CASKWGPADTEAFF.

The CDR3 is CASSPWERGFGEAFF. DNA of the CDR3: TGTGCCAGCAGCCCTTGGGAACGGGGTTTCGGTGAAGCTTTCTTT. The chain has TRBV7-2 and TRBJ1-1; no clear D gene. CDR1 and CDR2 (germline): SGHTA, FQGNSA. V shed 5 bases and J shed 7 bases, with 20 bases lying between them. The CDR3 has 15 residues.

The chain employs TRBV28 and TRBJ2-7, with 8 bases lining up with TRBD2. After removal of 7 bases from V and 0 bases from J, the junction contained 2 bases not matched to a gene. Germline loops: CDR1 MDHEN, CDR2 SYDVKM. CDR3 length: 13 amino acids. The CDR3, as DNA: TGTGCCAGCATCAGCGGGAGCTCCTACGAGCAGTACTTC. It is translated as CASISGSSYEQYF.